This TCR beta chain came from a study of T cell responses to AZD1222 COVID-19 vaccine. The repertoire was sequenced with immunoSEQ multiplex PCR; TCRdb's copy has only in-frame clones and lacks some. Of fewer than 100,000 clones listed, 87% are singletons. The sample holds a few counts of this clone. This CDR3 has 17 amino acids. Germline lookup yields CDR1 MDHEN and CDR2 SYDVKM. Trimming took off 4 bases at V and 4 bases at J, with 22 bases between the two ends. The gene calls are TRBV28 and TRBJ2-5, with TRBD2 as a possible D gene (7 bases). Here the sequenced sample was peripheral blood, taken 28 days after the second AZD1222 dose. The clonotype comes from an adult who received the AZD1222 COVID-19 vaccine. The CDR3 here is CASSYTWGGRFGETQYF. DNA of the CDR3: TGTGCCAGCAGTTACACATGGGGGGGCAGATTCGGAGAGACCCAGTACTTC.